The T cell receptor (beta chain) under discussion was sequenced for a study of CD8 T cells in Susac syndrome. CDR3 length: 13 residues. With 4 bases removed from V and 3 bases from J, the gap between germline ends came to 9 bases. From germline, CDR1 is SGHRS and CDR2 YFSETQ. With random hexamers, reverse transcription was performed on about 0.5 to 1 ug of RNA. A single record per CDR3 protein comes from TCRdb applying MiXCR to the immunoSEQ multiplex PCR reads. The data show about 200,000 distinct CDR3 sequences, 90% to 95% seen once. This clonotype originated in a human donor with Susac syndrome. The sequenced sample was CD4+ T cells from PBMCs. The chain joins TRBV5-1 to TRBJ2-3; D is ambiguous. The CDR3: CASSKSATDTQYF. The CDR3 DNA is TGCGCCAGCAGCAAGAGCGCAACAGATACGCAGTATTTT. Drawing the rest from reference TRBV5-1 and TRBJ2-3, the complete variable domain is KAGVTQTPRYLIKTRGQQVTLSCSPISGHRSVSWYQQTPGQGLQFLFEYFSETQRNKGNFPGRFSGRQFSNSRSEMNVSTLELGDSALYLCASSKSATDTQYFGPGTRLTVL.